The 14 T cell receptor beta chains reported below all come from one sample, sequenced in a study of identical twins. Each CDR3 protein gets one entry after TCRdb re-called the 5' RACE reads with MiXCR. The sample lists 350,000 to 400,000 distinct CDR3 sequences, approximately 10% occurring once. Sample: naive T cells sorted from blood. These receptors came from a woman aged 50 to 60 in good health.

A few counts support this clonotype. V is TRBV4-1 and J is TRBJ2-7, with D perhaps TRBD1 or TRBD2 (5 bases each). The CDR3 consists of 16 residues. Trimming took off 4 bases at V and 1 base at J, with 17 bases between the two ends. Germline CDR1 and CDR2: MGHRA and YSYEKL. The CDR3 spells CASSLGTGTPSYEQYF. In DNA, the CDR3 is TGCGCCAGCAGCCTTGGGACCGGGACGCCATCCTACGAGCAGTACTTC.

V is TRBV19 and J is TRBJ1-5; D is undetermined. The CDR3 covers 12 residues. The ends were cut back, 2 bases at V and 12 bases at J, with 11 bases in the middle. Germline V gives CDR1 LNHDA, CDR2 SQIVND (reference sequence). The CDR3 bases are TGTGCCAGTAGTATATCTCCGGTCGGCCAGCATTTT. Translated: CASSISPVGQHF.

The chain recombines TRBV11-2 with TRBJ2-1; D is possibly TRBD2 (6 bases). CDR1 and CDR2 from the germline V gene are SGHAT and FQNNGV. The CDR3 is 15 amino acids. V shed 5 bases and J shed 4 bases, with 15 bases lying between them. The CDR3 spells CASSHTRDSYNEQFF. CDR3 nucleotides: TGTGCCAGCAGCCACACTCGGGACTCATACAATGAGCAGTTCTTC.

There are a few counts of this clonotype. The CDR3 bases are TGTGCCAGCTCACCACCGACGAACACTGAAGCTTTCTTT. As protein: CASSPPTNTEAFF. This rearrangement joins TRBV18 to TRBJ1-1; D is unresolved. Trimming left V 0 bases short and J 1 base short, with 3 bases between. Germline loops: CDR1 KGHSH, CDR2 LQKENI. CDR3 size: 13 residues.

The rearrangement uses TRBV5-1 and TRBJ2-5; 8 positions agree with TRBD2. The V segment lost 2 bases and the J segment 4 bases; nucleotides outside the gene matches: 4. The germline V gene has CDR1 SGHRS and CDR2 YFSETQ. This CDR3 has 14 amino acids. CDR3 DNA sequence: TGCGCCAGCAGCTTAGGACTAGCTAGAGAGACCCAGTACTTC. Translated, it gives CASSLGLARETQYF.

J is TRBJ1-3 and V is TRBV5-1; no reliable D call. The V and J ends lost 0 bases and 2 bases respectively, with 12 bases between them. CDR3 length equals 16 residues. Germline loops: CDR1 SGHRS, CDR2 YFSETQ. CDR3: CASSLGGAVPGNTIYF. The CDR3 nucleotides read TGCGCCAGCAGCTTGGGGGGAGCGGTTCCTGGAAACACCATATATTTT.

The chain is built from TRBV19 and TRBJ2-6; D is unresolved. Germline V gives CDR1 LNHDA, CDR2 SQIVND (reference sequence). This CDR3 comprises 15 residues. V was shortened by 5 bases and J by 0 bases, with 8 bases between the two germline ends. CDR3 nucleotide sequence: TGTGCCAGTAGTCGGCAGACCTCTGGGGCCAACGTCCTGACTTTC. Its protein is CASSRQTSGANVLTF.

V is TRBV28 and J is TRBJ1-2; a weak D match, TRBD1 (6 bases). Trimming left V 6 bases short and J 4 bases short, with 12 bases between. The CDR3 is 13 residues long. Germline V gene lookup returns CDR1 MDHEN and CDR2 SYDVKM. The CDR3 DNA reads TGTGCCAGCAGCGCAGGGGCCGGCTATGGCTACACCTTC. This sequence encodes CASSAGAGYGYTF.

The rearrangement links TRBV6-1 to TRBJ2-7; D call uncertain. V shed 2 bases and J shed 2 bases, with 25 bases lying between them. The CDR3 contains 19 residues. Germline CDR1 MNHNS, CDR2 SASEGT. CDR3 in amino acids: CASSESGGSGNVRTYEQYF. CDR3 sequence (DNA): TGTGCCAGCAGTGAATCGGGTGGGTCAGGCAACGTGAGGACCTACGAGCAGTACTTC.

The rearrangement joins TRBV5-1 to TRBJ2-1; 13 bases line up with TRBD2. The CDR3 length is 17 residues. CDR1 and CDR2 (germline): SGHRS, YFSETQ. Germline trimming cut 6 bases from V and 6 bases from J; bases unmatched to any gene: 12. The CDR3 nucleotides are TGCGCCAGCACTACGGGACTAGCGGGACCCTTGGGCAATGAGCAGTTCTTC. Encoded protein: CASTTGLAGPLGNEQFF.

This clonotype was picked up a small number of times. The J gene is TRBJ1-6, the V gene TRBV6-1, with D uncertain. The germline gives CDR1 MNHNS, CDR2 SASEGT. V shed 2 bases and J shed 10 bases, with 6 bases lying between them. The CDR3 has 12 amino acids. The CDR3 sequence is CASSESRSPLHF. CDR3 DNA: TGTGCCAGCAGTGAATCGAGATCACCCCTCCACTTT.

This clonotype occurred many times. This chain links TRBV10-3 with TRBJ2-7; either TRBD1 or TRBD2 may supply D (5 bases each). Trimming took off 10 bases at V and 6 bases at J, with 13 bases between the two ends. Germline lookup yields CDR1 ENHRY and CDR2 SYGVKD. The CDR3 is made up of 11 amino acids. The DNA for the CDR3 is TGTGCCACCATTGCAGGGAGCGAGCAGTACGTC. As protein: CATIAGSEQYV.

The rearrangement uses TRBV11-3 and TRBJ1-1; 7 bases are shared with TRBD1. CDR3 length: 15 residues. J was trimmed by 4 bases and V by 3 bases; bases with no gene match: 8. The V gene's germline CDR1 is SGHNT and CDR2 YENEEA. The chain's CDR3 is CASSFQTGKLTEAFF. The CDR3 nucleotides are TGTGCCAGCAGCTTCCAGACAGGGAAACTCACTGAAGCTTTCTTT. Based on the CDR3 plus reference TRBV11-3 and TRBJ1-1, the full variable domain is EAGVVQSPRYKIIEKKQPVAFWCNPISGHNTLYWYLQNLGQGPELLIRYENEEAVDDSQLPKDRFSAERLKGVDSTLKIQPAELGDSAVYLCASSFQTGKLTEAFFGQGTRLTVV.

In its sample, this clonotype was seen many times. The gene calls are TRBV29-1 and TRBJ2-1; possibly TRBD1 or TRBD2 for D (8 bases each). In germline, CDR1 is SQVTM, CDR2 ANQGSEA. V was trimmed by 8 bases and J by 8 bases, leaving 22 bases between them. This CDR3 region has 14 residues. The CDR3 DNA follows: TGCAGCAACCAGGGGGCCGGGGGGGTAGATGAGCAGTTCTTC. Translation gives CSNQGAGGVDEQFF.